This record covers a single T cell receptor beta chain. This clonotype was counted at least ten times. The antigen this receptor binds is unknown. No much larger clonotype is one base removed from it; base qualities were not supplied. This sample was taken from a study of CD8 T cells in ankylosing spondylitis (dated by TCRdb to 2017 to 2019). For the wider study: T cell receptor beta repertoires were profiled in healthy donors and ankylosing spondylitis patients so that disease-linked TCR variants could be found. The full study cohort comprised roughly 24 ankylosing spondylitis patients and some 100 healthy donors. Peripheral blood was sampled, and synovial fluid was additionally collected from ankylosing spondylitis patients.

Trimming takes 5 bases off V and 7 bases off J; junction bases not matched to a gene: 13. As encoded in the germline V gene, CDR1 is SGHVS while CDR2 is FQNEAQ. Measured from the cysteine to the phenylalanine, the CDR3 is 16 residues long. Only CDR3 DNA is held: 48 bases, read in frame from base 1. The paper as a whole reports these results and caveats: According to the report, matched synovial fluid samples from ankylosing spondylitis patients were significantly enriched for the disease-linked clones. Some of the motif variants had been reported before in the synovial fluid and blood of reactive arthritis patients, a finding that suggests common disease-initiation mechanisms. In peripheral blood, the disease-linked clones were found at relatively low frequencies and had a CD8+ phenotype. Blood from ankylosing spondylitis patients appeared to be characterized by a TCR beta motif made up of under ten highly homologous amino acid variants.

The reads were generated on an Illumina HiSeq 2500. Quantitative 5'-RACE with molecular barcodes was the method used to prepare the TCR beta libraries. The authors processed their data as follows. A new computational method, built on a probabilistic model of VDJ rearrangement, was used to identify disease-linked TCR variants. The raw public reads went through TCRdb reprocessing: fastp at Q25, MiXCR clone calling, in-frame beta chains kept. Rows are combined by CDR3 protein, so each entry shows the most common genes and DNA. The V and J calls here are based on TCRdb, not the publication. The sample table lists around 230,000 distinct CDR3 sequences, 8.6% of them with a count of one. The ten largest account for over 6.5% of the sample.

Sequenced: blood, either unsorted or a sorted T cell fraction (not recorded which). This chain is built from TRBV7-8 and TRBJ2-1; 8 junctional bases match TRBD2. The clonotype was recovered from a male donor with ankylosing spondylitis or in good health (not recorded which). Here is the DNA: TGTGCCAGCAGCCTAAAGCGGGAGAGAATTGGAAATGAGCAGTTCTTC. The encoded protein is CASSLKRERIGNEQFF.